This TCR beta chain was sequenced for a study of T-cell memory formation after mild COVID-19. TCRdb re-derived calls from the 5' RACE reads in MiXCR, one entry per CDR3 protein. Among roughly 120,000 distinct CDR3 sequences listed, approximately 21% were seen once. Study conclusions and caveats: The CD4+ clones that contracted clustered mainly within CM and EM, and the CD8+ clones concentrated in EMRA.

Comments on this clonotype: Its antigen is not known.

Unmatched junction bases numbered 10, after V lost 0 bases and J lost 1 base. Germline V gene data show CDR1 as SGHTA and CDR2 as FQGNSA. This CDR3 contains 19 residues. This receptor was taken from a man between 18 and 29 years old who had mild COVID-19 (a few samples of this study predate the infection). Cell type and time point are not known. The J gene is TRBJ2-1, the V gene TRBV7-2; 9 bases align to TRBD2. The specimen sequenced was PBMCs or a T cell subset sorted from them (not recorded which). As DNA, the CDR3 is TGTGCCAGCAGCTTAGCGAGCCTAGCGGGGAACCCATCCTACAATGAGCAGTTCTTC. Translating it yields CASSLASLAGNPSYNEQFF. Based on the CDR3 plus reference TRBV7-2 and TRBJ2-1, the full variable domain is GAGVSQSPSNKVTEKGKDVELRCDPISGHTALYWYRQSLGQGLEFLIYFQGNSAPDKSGLPSDRFSAERTGGSVSTLTIQRTQQEDSAVYLCASSLASLAGNPSYNEQFFGPGTRLTVL.